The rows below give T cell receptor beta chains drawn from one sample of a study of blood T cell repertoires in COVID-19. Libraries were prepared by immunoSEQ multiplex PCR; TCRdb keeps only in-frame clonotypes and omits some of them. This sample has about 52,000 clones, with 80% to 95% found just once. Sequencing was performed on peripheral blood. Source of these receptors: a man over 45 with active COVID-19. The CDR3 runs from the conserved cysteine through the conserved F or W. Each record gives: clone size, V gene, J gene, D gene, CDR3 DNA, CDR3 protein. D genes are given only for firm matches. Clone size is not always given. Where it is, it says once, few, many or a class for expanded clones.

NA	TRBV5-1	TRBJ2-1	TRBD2	TGCGCCAGCAGCTCAAGCCTAGGACTAGCGGGCGTTAATGAGCAGTTCTTC	CASSSSLGLAGVNEQFF
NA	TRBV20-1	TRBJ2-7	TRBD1	TGCAGTGTTGGGGACAGGGGGCAGTACTTC	CSVGDRGQYF
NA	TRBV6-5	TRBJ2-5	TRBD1	TGTGCCAGCAGTCGGGACAGCCAAGAGACCCAGTACTTC	CASSRDSQETQYF
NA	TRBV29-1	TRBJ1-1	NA	TGCAGCGCACCGGGACAACACCAGGAAGCTTTCTTT	CSAPGQHQEAFF
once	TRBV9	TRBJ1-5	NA	TGTGCCAGCAGCACACCAAACGGGAACAGGGTATACCAGCCCCAGCATTTT	CASSTPNGNRVYQPQHF
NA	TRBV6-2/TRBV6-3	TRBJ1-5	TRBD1	TGTGCCAGCAGTTTGTACCAGGGGGGTATGGGCAATCAGCCCCAGCATTTT	CASSLYQGGMGNQPQHF
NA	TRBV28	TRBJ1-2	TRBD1	TGTGCCAGCACTCCACCGAACAGGGGGCAGAGTGGCTACACCTTC	CASTPPNRGQSGYTF
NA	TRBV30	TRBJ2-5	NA	TGTGCCTGGAGTGCAAACCAAGAGACCCAGTACTTC	CAWSANQETQYF
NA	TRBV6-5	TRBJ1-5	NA	TGTGCCAGCATCCGACGGGGGGGGACCAATCAGCCCCAGCATTTT	CASIRRGGTNQPQHF
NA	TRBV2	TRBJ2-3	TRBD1	TGTGCCAGCAGGAAGGACAGGGACCTTAGCACAGATACGCAGTATTTT	CASRKDRDLSTDTQYF
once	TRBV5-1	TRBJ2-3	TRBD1	TGCGCCAGCAGCCTGATGACAGGGTCTACAGATACGCAGTATTTT	CASSLMTGSTDTQYF
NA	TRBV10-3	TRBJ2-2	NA	TGTGCCGCAGGGGAAGTAGGGGAGCTGTTTTTT	CAAGEVGELFF
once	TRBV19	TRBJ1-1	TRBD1	TGTGCCAGTAGTATTTACGGACAGGCAACGAACACTGAAGCTTTCTTT	CASSIYGQATNTEAFF
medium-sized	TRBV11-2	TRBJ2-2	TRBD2	TGTGCCAGCAGCTTTCCTACTAGCGGGAGGCGGGCCGCCGGGGAGCTGTTTTTT	CASSFPTSGRRAAGELFF
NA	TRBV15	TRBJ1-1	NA	TGTGCCACCAGCAGACCCCTTATGGAGGGGCCAGGGTCTGAAGCTTTCTTT	CATSRPLMEGPGSEAFF
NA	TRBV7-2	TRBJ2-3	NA	TGTGCCAGCCCCCCGGCTGGAGGGTCCACAGATACGCAGTATTTT	CASPPAGGSTDTQYF
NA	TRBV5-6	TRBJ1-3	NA	TGTGCCAGCAGCTTCCCCGGGGATTCAATCTCTGGAAACACCATATATTTT	CASSFPGDSISGNTIYF
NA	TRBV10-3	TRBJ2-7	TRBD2	TGTGCCATCAGTGACGGCGGGGGGGGGTTCAACGAGCAGTACTTC	CAISDGGGGFNEQYF
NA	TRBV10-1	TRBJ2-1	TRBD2	TGCGCCAGCAGTGAGTTTGGGCGGGAGACGGCCTACAATGAGCAGTTCTTC	CASSEFGRETAYNEQFF
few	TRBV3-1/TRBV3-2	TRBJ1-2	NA	TGTGCCAGCAGCCTCCGACCTCGGGTACTGTATGGCTACACCTTC	CASSLRPRVLYGYTF
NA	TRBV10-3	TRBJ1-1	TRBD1	TGTGCCATCAGCATACAGGGGGGGACTGAAGCTTTCTTT	CAISIQGGTEAFF
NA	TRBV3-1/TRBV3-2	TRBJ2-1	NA	TGTGCCAGCAGCCAGCGTATAGACCGAACAGGGACCAATGAGCAGTTCTTC	CASSQRIDRTGTNEQFF
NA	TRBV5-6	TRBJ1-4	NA	TGTGCCAGCAGCTTGGGTGGAGGGCCGTTATTTGAAAAACTGTTTTTT	CASSLGGGPLFEKLFF
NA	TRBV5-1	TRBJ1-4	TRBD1	TGCGCCAGCAGCTTGTTATCCACAGGGGGGGCTGAAAAACTGTTTTTT	CASSLLSTGGAEKLFF
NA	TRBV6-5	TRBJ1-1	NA	TGTGCCAGCAGTTACTCGATCGACATGAACACTGAAGCTTTCTTT	CASSYSIDMNTEAFF
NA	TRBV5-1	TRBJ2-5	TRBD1	TGCGCCAGCAGCTGGGGGACAGATAAAGAGACCCAGTACTTC	CASSWGTDKETQYF
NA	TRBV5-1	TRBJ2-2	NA	TGCGCCAGCAGCTTGGCCTACAGGGGAGGAGGGGAGCTGTTTTTT	CASSLAYRGGGELFF
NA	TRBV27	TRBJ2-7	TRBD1	TGTGCCAGCGCAAGACAGGGTGGAACCTACGAGCAGTACTTC	CASARQGGTYEQYF
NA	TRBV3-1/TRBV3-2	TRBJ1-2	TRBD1	TGTGCCAGCAGCCAAGCCACAGGGGGCTATGGCTACACCTTC	CASSQATGGYGYTF
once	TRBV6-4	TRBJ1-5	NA	TGTGCCAGCAGGGGAGCAGGTCAGCCCCAGCATTTT	CASRGAGQPQHF
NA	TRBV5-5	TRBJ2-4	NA	TGTGCCAGCAGTTTGGACAGTATCCAAAACATTCAGTACTTC	CASSLDSIQNIQYF
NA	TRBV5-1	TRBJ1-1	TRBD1	TGCGCCAGCAGCCGCAGCAGACAGGGAGTAACTGAAGCTTTCTTT	CASSRSRQGVTEAFF
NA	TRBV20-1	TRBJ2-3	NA	TGCAGTGTCACAGAGAAAGATACGCAGTATTTT	CSVTEKDTQYF
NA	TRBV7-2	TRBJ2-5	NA	TGTGCCAGCAGCATCATGTCAGAGACCCAGTACTTC	CASSIMSETQYF
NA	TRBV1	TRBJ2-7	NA	TGCACCAGCAGCCAAGTTCACCGGACAGGGGCCTACGAGCAGTACTTC	CTSSQVHRTGAYEQYF
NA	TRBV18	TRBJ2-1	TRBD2	TGTGCCAGCTCACCCGGGACTAGCGGGGCCACTGAGCAGTTCTTC	CASSPGTSGATEQFF
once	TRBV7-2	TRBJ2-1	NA	TGTGCCAGCAGCGCGACTAGAGGGAGTTTCAATGAGCAGTTCTTC	CASSATRGSFNEQFF
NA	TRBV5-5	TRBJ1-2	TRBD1	TGTGCCAGCAGCACCCGGGACAGAAACTATGGCTACACCTTC	CASSTRDRNYGYTF
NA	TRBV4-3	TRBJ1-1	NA	TGCGCCAGCAGCCTGGGACATTTCACTGAAGCTTTCTTT	CASSLGHFTEAFF
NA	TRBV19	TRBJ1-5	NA	TGTGCCAGTAGTAGGCAGTTCAATCAGCCCCAGCATTTT	CASSRQFNQPQHF
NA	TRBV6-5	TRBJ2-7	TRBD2	TGTGCCAGCAGAACTAGCGGCCGGTGGGACGAGCAGTACTTC	CASRTSGRWDEQYF
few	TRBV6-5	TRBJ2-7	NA	TGTGCCAGCAGTTACACAGCCTCCTACGAGCAGTACTTC	CASSYTASYEQYF
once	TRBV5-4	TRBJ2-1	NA	TGTGCCAGCAGCTTGGGAGGGAATTCCTACAATGAGCAGTTCTTC	CASSLGGNSYNEQFF
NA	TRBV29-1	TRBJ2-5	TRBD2	TGCAGCGTTGTCGGGGGGGAGGTGATTGAGACCCAGTACTTC	CSVVGGEVIETQYF